The next 18 T cell receptor beta chains were all read from a single sample in a study of T cell repertoires in cytomegalovirus infection (dated by TCRdb to the late 2010s). Sequencing used an Illumina HiSeq 1500. TCRdb ran its own pipeline on the public reads, namely fastp trimming at Q25 and MiXCR clone calling, and kept in-frame beta chains. All rows with the same CDR3 protein become a single entry with the most common DNA and genes. In all, the sample holds some 920,000 distinct CDR3 sequences, and approximately 31% of those were seen once. Jointly, the top ten make up 13% of the sample. Read against the paper, the sample's treatment or condition label means: in vitro stimulation with specific CMV peptide epitopes to enrich CMV-specific T cells. These TCRs' antigens remain unknown. The sample was cultured CD8+ T cells from PBMCs, taken from culture after CMV antigen stimulation. Every receptor here comes from a human donor in good health (CMV status not recorded). Some clones in this sample may be carry-over from other donors' samples.

This clonotype was found a few times. This chain joins TRBV6-5 and TRBJ2-2; TRBD1 might be the D (5 bases). CDR1 MNHEY and CDR2 SVGAGI come from the germline V gene. Trimming took 2 bases from V and 6 from J, leaving 13 bases between them. The CDR3 is made up of 15 amino acids. This CDR3 reads CASSYGAWTAGELFF. The CDR3 DNA sequence: TGTGCCAGCAGTTACGGGGCTTGGACCGCCGGGGAGCTGTTTTTT.

This clonotype was found a few times. Germline is not matched at one junction end, which may reflect a read error. The chain links TRBV6-1 to TRBJ2-1; 8 positions match TRBD2. Germline assignment: CDR1 MNHNS and CDR2 SASEGT. The CDR3 spans 15 residues. This chain's CDR3 is CTSIKRGYPYNEQFF. CDR3 DNA sequence: TGTACCAGCATCAAGCGGGGGTATCCCTACAATGAGCAGTTCTTC.

This clonotype was detected a few times. The chain has TRBV2 and TRBJ2-7, with a tentative D call TRBD2 (5 bases). The V gene lost 1 base and the J gene lost 4 bases, with 14 bases spanning the gap. Germline V gives CDR1 SNHLY, CDR2 FYNNEI. The CDR3 has 15 amino acids. The CDR3 DNA is TGTGCCAGCAGTGAAGGGCAGGTCGGAGGATACGAGCAGTACTTC. Its protein is CASSEGQVGGYEQYF. Full variable domain (rest looked up from reference TRBV2 and TRBJ2-7): EPEVTQTPSHQVTQMGQEVILRCVPISNHLYFYWYRQILGQKVEFLVSFYNNEISEKSEIFDDQFSVERPDGSNFTLKIRSTKLEDSAMYFCASSEGQVGGYEQYFGPGTRLTVT.

For the CDR3, the DNA is TGTGCCACCAGTGATCGTGCCAGGGGCGCGCATGAGCAGTTCTTC. Protein product: CATSDRARGAHEQFF. V usage is TRBV24-1 and J usage is TRBJ2-1; tentative D call: TRBD1 (6 bases). The CDR3 is made up of 15 amino acids. V gave up 3 bases and J gave up 8 bases, with 16 bases separating them. Germline V CDR1 and CDR2: KGHDR, SFDVKD.

J is TRBJ2-1 and V is TRBV19, with a weak D call TRBD2 (6 bases). The CDR3 consists of 14 residues. Looked up from germline, CDR1 is LNHDA and CDR2 is SQIVND (reference sequence). The V gene lost 5 bases and the J gene lost 8 bases, with 16 bases spanning the gap. In nucleotides, the CDR3 is TGTGCCAGTAGTGCTGCCCTAGCGTCCCATGAGCAGTTCTTC. Its translation: CASSAALASHEQFF.

This chain uses TRBV6-1 with TRBJ2-1; D call uncertain. The length of the CDR3 is 16 residues. The V and J ends lost 2 bases and 2 bases respectively, with 13 bases between them. Germline CDR1 reads MNHNS; CDR2 reads SASEGT. The CDR3 spells CASSEWGPTPYNEQFF. The CDR3 DNA is TGTGCCAGCAGTGAATGGGGTCCTACCCCCTACAATGAGCAGTTCTTC.

This clonotype was picked up many times. The chain combines TRBV7-6 with TRBJ1-1, with TRBD1 matching over 10 bases. V was pared by 2 bases and J by 7 bases, with 13 bases of the junction left unmatched. The CDR3 length is 17 residues. Germline V gives CDR1 SGHVS, CDR2 FNYEAQ. CDR3 DNA: TGTGCCAGCAGCTTATTGTCTCCCCCCGGGACAGGGGATGAAGCTTTCTTT. Amino acid sequence: CASSLLSPPGTGDEAFF.

This chain uses TRBV7-9 with TRBJ2-5; D remains unclear. The CDR3 spans 12 residues. Per the germline V gene, CDR1 is SEHNR and CDR2 is FQNEAQ (reference sequence). The V and J ends lost 5 bases and 4 bases respectively, with 8 bases between them. Written as DNA, the CDR3 is TGTGCCAGCAGCGTCGGTATAGAGACCCAGTACTTC. This encodes CASSVGIETQYF.

The table lists this clonotype with a count of one. Mismatch with germline at one junction end may stem from a read error. The chain couples TRBV20-1 to TRBJ1-2, with TRBD1 as a possible D gene (5 bases). CDR1 is DFQATT, CDR2 SNEGSKA, per germline (reference sequence). The CDR3 contains 12 residues. CDR3: CSARTPDSPLAF. In DNA, the CDR3 is TGCAGTGCTAGGACTCCCGACAGCCCCCTCGCCTTC.

This clonotype was picked up many times. The CDR3 region has the DNA TGTGCCAGTACTAGCGCCACAGATACGCAGTATTTT. It is translated as CASTSATDTQYF. This sequence joins TRBV6-1 and TRBJ2-3; 7 nucleotides agree with TRBD2. The trim removed 9 bases at V and 2 bases at J, leaving 2 bases unmatched. CDR1 is MNHNS and CDR2 is SASEGT in the germline V gene. The CDR3 is 12 amino acids.

There are a few counts of this clonotype. The chain links TRBV10-3 to TRBJ1-2; weak D call: TRBD1 (6 bases). This CDR3 spans 15 amino acids. The germline gives CDR1 ENHRY, CDR2 SYGVKD. V lost 7 bases, J lost 2 bases, and 17 bases lay in between. Written as DNA, the CDR3 is TGTGCCATCACCGGGGCAGGGGCGCCCAACTATGGCTACACCTTC. It translates to CAITGAGAPNYGYTF.

For the CDR3, the DNA is TGTGCCAGCAGCCCATTGACAGGGGCTAGGACTGAAGCTTTCTTT. It encodes CASSPLTGARTEAFF. The V call is TRBV27, the J call TRBJ1-1, with 8 positions matching TRBD1. The CDR3 extends over 15 amino acids. CDR1 is MNHEY and CDR2 is SMNVEV in the germline V gene (reference sequence). With V trimmed by 6 bases and J by 5 bases, 11 bases remained unmatched.

V gene TRBV4-3 combines with J gene TRBJ2-3, with 8 bases fitting TRBD2. This CDR3 contains 17 residues. Germline V gene lookup returns CDR1 LGHNA and CDR2 YSLEER. Unmatched junction bases numbered 11, after V lost 3 bases and J lost 3 bases. This chain's CDR3 is CASSHSLGAGDTDTQYF. In DNA form, the CDR3 reads TGCGCCAGCAGCCACTCCTTAGGAGCGGGGGATACAGATACGCAGTATTTT.

The chain joins TRBV4-1 to TRBJ2-2; TRBD2 matches 7 bases. The CDR3 length is 17 residues. Per germline, CDR1 MGHRA and CDR2 YSYEKL. The junction had 5 bases not matched to a gene; V was cut back by 0 bases and J by 1 base. CDR3 region: CASSQEWASGNTGELFF. CDR3 bases: TGCGCCAGCAGCCAAGAGTGGGCTAGCGGGAACACCGGGGAGCTGTTTTTT.

At least ten counts were recorded for this clonotype. The chain couples TRBV7-8 to TRBJ1-1; D not resolved. From germline, CDR1 is SGHVS and CDR2 FQNEAQ. V lost 5 bases, J lost 0 bases, and 13 bases lay in between. The CDR3 length is 15 residues. The CDR3 is CASSTDGSMNTEAFF. The CDR3 region has the DNA TGTGCCAGCAGCACCGACGGCAGCATGAACACTGAAGCTTTCTTT.

V gene TRBV5-1 combines with J gene TRBJ1-1, with TRBD1 identical over 7 bases. Germline V CDR1 and CDR2: SGHRS, YFSETQ. Germline trimming cut 4 bases from V and 0 bases from J; bases unmatched to any gene: 9. The CDR3 spans 16 residues. CDR3 sequence (DNA): TGCGCCAGCAGCCCTGAAGGGACAGCTATGAACACTGAAGCTTTCTTT. It encodes CASSPEGTAMNTEAFF. The variable domain in full, with the rest retrieved from reference TRBV5-1 and TRBJ1-1, is KAGVTQTPRYLIKTRGQQVTLSCSPISGHRSVSWYQQTPGQGLQFLFEYFSETQRNKGNFPGRFSGRQFSNSRSEMNVSTLELGDSALYLCASSPEGTAMNTEAFFGQGTRLTVV.

This clonotype appeared a few times. The rearrangement uses TRBV12-3 or TRBV12-4 and TRBJ1-5; D possibly corresponds to TRBD1 (5 bases). The ends were cut back, 8 bases at V and 2 bases at J, with 13 bases in the middle. The CDR3 is made up of 14 amino acids. The CDR3 is CASLLGRGNQPQHF. CDR3 nucleotides: TGTGCCAGCCTTCTGGGGCGAGGCAATCAGCCCCAGCATTTT.

V and J are TRBV11-3 and TRBJ2-1; D may be TRBD1 (6 bases). The V gene lost 2 bases and the J gene lost 5 bases, with 16 bases spanning the gap. The germline V gene has CDR1 SGHNT and CDR2 YENEEA. This CDR3 has 16 residues. The CDR3 DNA reads TGTGCCAGCAGCTTAAAGACGGTAGGGGGACACAATGAGCAGTTCTTC. Its protein product is CASSLKTVGGHNEQFF.